Listed below are T cell receptor beta chains from one sample, sequenced in a study of shared clonotypes between healthy human individuals. Assay: immunoSEQ multiplex PCR; the TCRdb copy retains only in-frame clones and omits some. The sample has around 700,000 clones, roughly 78% seen once. Material for sequencing was memory CD4+ T cells sorted from blood. All receptors derive from a woman in her twenties or thirties in good health. CDR3s include the opening cysteine and the closing phenylalanine or tryptophan. Fields, in order: J gene, clone size, V gene, D gene, CDR3 DNA, CDR3 protein. The D gene is left open where the match is weak. Not every row has a clone size; where given, it reads once, few, many or a size class.

>TRBJ1-1|.|TRBV28|.
TGTGCCAGCAGTTGGGGCGGGGGGATGAACACTGAAGCTTTCTTT
CASSWGGGMNTEAFF
>TRBJ1-5|few|TRBV6-5|TRBD1
TGTGCCAGCAGTTATGGGACAGATACGGGTCAGCCCCAGCATTTT
CASSYGTDTGQPQHF
>TRBJ1-5|.|TRBV28|.
TGTGCCAGCAGCGATACAGGGACTTATCAGCCCCAGCATTTT
CASSDTGTYQPQHF
>TRBJ2-5|.|TRBV7-8|TRBD1
TGTGCCAGCAGCTTAGTCTTTGGGGGGCAGGGGGCGCAGAGGGAGACCCAGTACTTC
CASSLVFGGQGAQRETQYF
>TRBJ2-7|.|TRBV5-1|TRBD2
TGCGCCAGCAGGAGCGGGAGTTCTTACGAGCAGTACTTC
CASRSGSSYEQYF
>TRBJ2-7|.|TRBV28|TRBD2
TGTGCCAGCAGTCCCCAAAGCGGGAGGGGTTACTACGAGCAGTACTTC
CASSPQSGRGYYEQYF
>TRBJ1-1|.|TRBV28|.
TGTGCCAGCAGTTGGGGGACGTACACGAACACTGAAGCTTTCTTT
CASSWGTYTNTEAFF
>TRBJ1-2|once|TRBV5-1|TRBD1
TGCGCCAGCAGCGGGACAGGGGGCGCAGGCTATGGCTACACCTTC
CASSGTGGAGYGYTF
>TRBJ1-1|.|TRBV12-5|.
TGTGCTAGTGGTTTGACAGGGAGCACTGAAGCTTTCTTT
CASGLTGSTEAFF
>TRBJ2-2|.|TRBV6-6|.
TGTGCCAGCAGTGGGACACTAATAAAGGGCGGGGAGCTGTTTTTT
CASSGTLIKGGELFF
>TRBJ1-2|.|TRBV19|.
TGTGCCAGTAGTATGACGAGGTCTTCTGGCTACACCTTC
CASSMTRSSGYTF
>TRBJ1-2|.|TRBV10-1|.
TGCGCCAGCAGGGACTACAGGTTAGGCCATGGCTACACCTTC
CASRDYRLGHGYTF
>TRBJ2-1|.|TRBV27|.
TGTGCCAGCAGTTTAAGGACCGGGATTAACAATGAGCAGTTCTTC
CASSLRTGINNEQFF
>TRBJ2-5|.|TRBV5-1|TRBD2
TGCGCCAGCAGCTCTCCGACTAGCGGGGAGCTCTGGGAGACCCAGTACTTC
CASSSPTSGELWETQYF
>TRBJ1-1|.|TRBV6-6|.
TGTGCCAGCAGACTTACTACAGAGGCCGTGGGAGCTTTCTTT
CASRLTTEAVGAFF
>TRBJ2-2|.|TRBV5-6|.
TGTGCCAGCAGCTTGGTGGGTTCCGGGGAGCTGTTTTTT
CASSLVGSGELFF
>TRBJ2-1|.|TRBV11-2|.
TGTGCCAGCAGCAAAAACCCGACCGTAGGGTTCCATGAGCAGTTCTTC
CASSKNPTVGFHEQFF
>TRBJ1-2|.|TRBV4-1|.
TGCGCCAGCAGCCAAGTACAGGGTGGTGGCTACACCTTC
CASSQVQGGGYTF
>TRBJ2-7|.|TRBV9|.
TGTGCCAGCAGCGGGCCAGGGGACTACGAGCAGTACTTC
CASSGPGDYEQYF
>TRBJ2-1|few|TRBV2|TRBD2
TGTGCCAGCAGTGTTCGTCTAGCGGGAGAGGGAGTCTTC
CASSVRLAGEGVF
>TRBJ2-3|.|TRBV21-1|.
TGTGCCAGCAGCAAAGGAGGGCGAAGCACAGATACGCAGTATTTT
CASSKGGRSTDTQYF
>TRBJ2-1|.|TRBV18|TRBD2
TGTGCCAGCTCACCTAACCGGGACTATACCTACAATGAGCAGTTCTTC
CASSPNRDYTYNEQFF
>TRBJ2-4|once|TRBV5-1|TRBD2
TGCGCCAGCCGGGATGGGACTAGCCCCAAAAACATTCAGTACTTC
CASRDGTSPKNIQYF
>TRBJ2-1|.|TRBV5-1|TRBD2
TGCGCCAGCAGACCTTTAGCGGGAGGATACAATGAGCAGTTCTTC
CASRPLAGGYNEQFF
>TRBJ2-5|.|TRBV5-4|.
TGTGCCAGCAGCCCGTCTGGGGATGGTGGCGAAGAGACCCAGTACTTC
CASSPSGDGGEETQYF
>TRBJ1-2|.|TRBV30|.
TGTGCCTGGACAGGACTAAATGCTAACTATGGCTACACCTTC
CAWTGLNANYGYTF
>TRBJ1-5|once|TRBV11-1|.
TGTGCCAGCAGCTCTATGGATCAGCCCCAGCATTTT
CASSSMDQPQHF
>TRBJ1-1|few|TRBV28|.
TGTGCCAGCAGTTCCCGGACTTTGAGGGGCACTGAAGCTTTCTTT
CASSSRTLRGTEAFF
>TRBJ1-2|.|TRBV27|.
TGTGCCACTCCGCTCTCCCCCTTC
CATPLSPF
>TRBJ1-2|.|TRBV5-4|.
TGTGCCAGCAGCTCGCCCACACAGGGCGACCATGGCTACACCTTC
CASSSPTQGDHGYTF
>TRBJ1-4|.|TRBV2|.
TGTGCCAGCAGCCTGATGGATGAAAAACTGTTTTTT
CASSLMDEKLFF
>TRBJ2-7|.|TRBV6-7|.
TGTGCCAGCAGCAAACCCTCCGGAACAGGGCCTGATTCCTACGAGCAGTACTTC
CASSKPSGTGPDSYEQYF
>TRBJ2-1|.|TRBV15|.
TGTGCCACCAGCAGAGAGGGGTTCTCCTACAATGAGCAGTTCTTC
CATSREGFSYNEQFF
>TRBJ2-5|.|TRBV11-2|.
TGTGCCAGCAGCTTGGACCTGATTCGGGAGACCCAGTACTTC
CASSLDLIRETQYF
>TRBJ1-5|.|TRBV6-6|TRBD1
TGTGCCAGCAGAGCCGGGACAGGAGGGGATCAGCCCCAGCATTTT
CASRAGTGGDQPQHF
>TRBJ2-1|.|TRBV6-6|TRBD2
TGTGCCAGCAGTCGCGGGACTAGCGTCGACAATGAGCAGTTCTTC
CASSRGTSVDNEQFF
>TRBJ2-3|few|TRBV27|.
TGTGCCAGCAAGGATACCCTGAGGCTAGCGAGCACAGATACGCAGTATTTT
CASKDTLRLASTDTQYF
>TRBJ2-1|.|TRBV2|TRBD2
TGTGCCAGCAGAAGACTAGCGGGAGTTTTGAATGAGCAGTTCTTC
CASRRLAGVLNEQFF
>TRBJ2-2|.|TRBV9|TRBD2
TGTGCCAGCAGCGTGAGACTAGCGCCAAGGGGGGAGCTGTTTTTT
CASSVRLAPRGELFF
>TRBJ1-1|few|TRBV30|.
TGTGCCTGGAGAGCCGCGGGCCTCTCGGAGGCTTTCTTT
CAWRAAGLSEAFF
>TRBJ1-3|once|TRBV7-3|TRBD1
TGTGCCAGCAGGTCACAGGGGGACACCATATATTTT
CASRSQGDTIYF
>TRBJ1-2|.|TRBV11-2|.
TGTGCCAGCAGCCCCGGGGACTATGGCTACACCTTC
CASSPGDYGYTF
>TRBJ1-1|few|TRBV2|.
TGTGCCAGCAGTCCCCTGGTGACAGGGAACACTGAAGCTTTCTTT
CASSPLVTGNTEAFF
>TRBJ2-5|.|TRBV18|.
TGTGCCAGCTCACGTTCTCAGACCGAACAAGAGACCCAGTACTTC
CASSRSQTEQETQYF
>TRBJ1-2|.|TRBV6-5|.
TGTGCCAGCAGACAGGGTACCCCCTATGGCTACACCTTC
CASRQGTPYGYTF
>TRBJ1-2|.|TRBV10-3|TRBD1
TGTGCCATCAGCGGACAGGGAGGAAACTATGGCTACACCTTC
CAISGQGGNYGYTF
>TRBJ2-1|.|TRBV28|.
TGTGCCAGCAGTTCGCTCCCGGGGCCTAGGAATGAGCAGTTCTTC
CASSSLPGPRNEQFF
>TRBJ2-4|.|TRBV4-1|.
TGCGCCAGCAGCCAAGAAGTCAGGTCCAATTCGGGCATTCAGTACTTC
CASSQEVRSNSGIQYF
>TRBJ2-1|.|TRBV11-2|TRBD2
TGTGCCAGCAGCTTAGCTATGCGGGGGAATGAGCAGTTCTTC
CASSLAMRGNEQFF